Shown below are 3 T cell receptor beta chains from a single sample sequenced in a study of cytomegalovirus exposure and HLA in healthy donors. The PCR was carried out with 60 Vbeta primers and 13 Jbeta primers. Produced via immunoSEQ multiplex PCR; TCRdb's table is partial and in-frame only. The table includes 130,000 or so clones, 70% to 85% detected once. The material sequenced was PBMCs. These receptors originate from a man younger than 35 in good health and CMV-seropositive.

The rearrangement joins TRBV28 to TRBJ2-7, with D possibly being TRBD2 (5 bases). CDR1 is MDHEN and CDR2 is SYDVKM in the germline V gene. This CDR3 has 15 amino acids. Trimming cost V 5 bases and J 0 bases, with 14 bases left between them. The DNA of the CDR3 is TGTGCCAGCAGTACGGACGGGGAAAGCTCCTACGAGCAGTACTTC. Translating it yields CASSTDGESSYEQYF.

This chain uses TRBV2 with TRBJ1-1; 7 bases align to TRBD1. V shed 4 bases and J 10 bases; nucleotides not matched to a gene: 6. The length of the CDR3 is 12 residues. CDR1 is SNHLY and CDR2 is FYNNEI in the germline V gene. CDR3 region: CASSGQGVVAFF. CDR3 nucleotides: TGTGCCAGCAGTGGACAGGGCGTCGTAGCTTTCTTT.

V gene TRBV6-1 combines with J gene TRBJ2-7; the D is unclear. The CDR3 spans 12 residues. Germline V gene lookup returns CDR1 MNHNS and CDR2 SASEGT. V lost 6 bases and J 1 base, leaving 7 bases between the germline ends. The CDR3 sequence: CASRKESYEQYF. Here the CDR3 DNA reads TGTGCCAGCAGGAAAGAGTCCTACGAGCAGTACTTC.